Below, 15 T cell receptor beta chains from the same sample are listed, as sequenced in a study of T cell changes during pregnancy in multiple sclerosis. Libraries were prepared by immunoSEQ multiplex PCR; TCRdb keeps only in-frame clonotypes and omits some of them. Of about 50,000 clones listed, 90% to 95% are singletons. Sequenced material: CD4+ T cells from peripheral blood mononuclear cells, taken after pregnancy. The receptors come from a female donor with multiple sclerosis, enrolled in a pregnancy study.

The V call is TRBV11-2, the J call TRBJ2-1, with 7 bases that match TRBD2. J lost 5 bases, V lost 5 bases, and 15 bases had no gene match. CDR3 length: 17 residues. Germline V gene lookup returns CDR1 SGHAT and CDR2 FQNNGV. The CDR3 region is CASSRWSKLASNNEQFF. CDR3 nucleotides: TGTGCCAGCAGCCGGTGGAGCAAACTAGCGTCGAACAATGAGCAGTTCTTC.

The chain joins TRBV5-1 to TRBJ1-1, with TRBD1 matching 8 bases. Germline CDR1 is SGHRS and CDR2 is YFSETQ. V lost 4 bases, J lost 7 bases, and 15 bases stayed unmatched. CDR3 size: 16 residues. The CDR3 reads CASSPQRSTGVGEAFF. The CDR3 region has the DNA TGCGCCAGCAGCCCTCAAAGGTCGACAGGGGTGGGTGAAGCTTTCTTT.

This chain joins TRBV7-9 and TRBJ2-1; TRBD2 agrees at 11 bases. The V gene's germline CDR1 is SEHNR and CDR2 FQNEAQ (reference sequence). Trimming at V came to 5 bases and at J to 6 bases, leaving 12 bases not matched to a gene. The CDR3 sequence is 17 residues long. CDR3 bases: TGTGCCAGCAGCCTCGGACTAGCGGGTTATACTTCCAATGAGCAGTTCTTC. It is translated as CASSLGLAGYTSNEQFF. Supplemented by reference TRBV7-9 and TRBJ2-1, the full variable domain reads DTGVSQNPRHKITKRGQNVTFRCDPISEHNRLYWYRQTLGQGPEFLTYFQNEAQLEKSRLLSDRFSAERPKGSFSTLEIQRTEQGDSAMYLCASSLGLAGYTSNEQFFGPGTRLTVL.

This chain connects TRBV14 to TRBJ1-1, with 9 bases fitting TRBD1. Germline V gene lookup returns CDR1 SGHDN and CDR2 FVKESK. The CDR3 sequence is 15 residues long. With V trimmed by 6 bases and J by 1 base, 6 bases remained unmatched. In nucleotides, the CDR3 is TGTGCCAGCAGACAATCGACAGGGGGGAACACTGAAGCTTTCTTT. Protein product: CASRQSTGGNTEAFF.

The chain recombines TRBV10-3 with TRBJ2-1; 8 bases are a match to TRBD2. Trimming cost V 11 bases and J 3 bases; bases outside gene matches: 3. Germline CDR1 is ENHRY and CDR2 is SYGVKD. The CDR3 contains 12 residues. CDR3 DNA: TGTGCCTACGGGACTAGCTACAATGAGCAGTTCTTC. This sequence encodes CAYGTSYNEQFF.

The chain employs TRBV7-9 and TRBJ2-5, with 7 bases aligning to TRBD1. Germline V gives CDR1 SEHNR, CDR2 FQNEAQ (reference sequence). CDR3 length equals 15 residues. Unmatched junction bases numbered 7, after V lost 1 base and J lost 5 bases. The CDR3 is CASSLGDSVRETQYF. CDR3 coding DNA: TGTGCCAGCAGCTTAGGGGACAGCGTGAGGGAGACCCAGTACTTC.

V and J are TRBV7-2 and TRBJ2-2; 7 bases are a match to TRBD2. Trimming removed 5 bases from V and 1 base from J; junction bases left unmatched: 10. Germline V gene sequence: CDR1 SGHTA, CDR2 FQGNSA. The CDR3 runs 17 residues. CDR3 nucleotides: TGTGCCAGCAGCGCCCGACCAGCGGGAATGAACACCGGGGAGCTGTTTTTT. Amino acid sequence: CASSARPAGMNTGELFF.

V and J are TRBV2 and TRBJ2-7; 10 positions agree with TRBD2. With V trimmed by 7 bases and J by 0 bases, 12 bases remained unmatched. Germline V gene lookup returns CDR1 SNHLY and CDR2 FYNNEI. There are 17 residues in the CDR3. The CDR3 here is CASILTLAGDTSYEQYF. The CDR3 DNA sequence: TGTGCCAGCATTCTAACCCTAGCGGGAGACACCTCCTACGAGCAGTACTTC. Full variable domain (outside the CDR3, taken from reference TRBV2 and TRBJ2-7): EPEVTQTPSHQVTQMGQEVILRCVPISNHLYFYWYRQILGQKVEFLVSFYNNEISEKSEIFDDQFSVERPDGSNFTLKIRSTKLEDSAMYFCASILTLAGDTSYEQYFGPGTRLTVT.

The rearrangement uses TRBV27 and TRBJ1-2; 8 nucleotides align to TRBD1. Germline trimming cut 5 bases from V and 2 bases from J; bases unmatched to any gene: 10. The CDR3 covers 16 residues. Germline lookup yields CDR1 MNHEY and CDR2 SMNVEV (reference sequence). CDR3 bases: TGTGCCAGCAGTACGATCCGGGACAGGCCCAACTATGGCTACACCTTC. Its protein is CASSTIRDRPNYGYTF.

V is TRBV28 and J is TRBJ2-7; 11 nucleotides agree with TRBD1. The CDR3 totals 16 residues. Trimming took 5 bases from V and 2 from J; bases not matched to a gene: 8. Germline V gene lookup returns CDR1 MDHEN and CDR2 SYDVKM. In DNA form, the CDR3 reads TGTGCCAGCAGTCCAAAGCCGGGACAGGGGGCCTACGAGCAGTACTTC. Its protein product is CASSPKPGQGAYEQYF.

The V and J genes are TRBV27 and TRBJ2-7, with 14 positions matching TRBD2. The V gene's germline CDR1 is MNHEY and CDR2 SMNVEV (reference sequence). The CDR3 is made up of 15 amino acids. Trimming took 5 bases from V and 7 from J; bases not matched to a gene: 7. This CDR3 reads CASSPSGTSGSEQYF. In DNA form, the CDR3 reads TGTGCCAGCAGTCCTTCCGGGACTAGCGGGAGTGAGCAGTACTTC.

The CDR3 loop reads CASSINRAPNTEAFF. The CDR3 nucleotides read TGTGCCAGTAGTATCAACAGGGCCCCGAACACTGAAGCTTTCTTT. The chain recombines TRBV19 with TRBJ1-1; the D gene is possibly TRBD1 (6 bases). The CDR3 is 15 amino acids. Trimming pared 3 bases from V and 1 base from J, leaving 12 bases between. Germline V gives CDR1 LNHDA, CDR2 SQIVND (reference sequence).

A few counts support this clone. The rearrangement links TRBV7-2 to TRBJ2-7; possibly TRBD2 for D (6 bases). Germline CDR1 reads SGHTA; CDR2 reads FQGNSA. Trimming removed 8 bases at V and 0 bases at J, with 14 bases between. This CDR3 comprises 14 residues. The CDR3 loop is CASSTSGRSYEQYF. As DNA, the CDR3 is TGTGCCAGCTCAACGAGCGGGCGCTCCTACGAGCAGTACTTC.

The chain uses TRBV18 and TRBJ2-1; 9 bases line up with TRBD2. Losses at the gene ends were 0 bases for V and 9 bases for J; bases not matched to a gene: 9. The CDR3 covers 16 residues. From germline, CDR1 is KGHSH and CDR2 LQKENI. CDR3 amino acids: CASSPPGGRAESEQFF. The CDR3 nucleotides read TGTGCCAGCTCACCACCGGGCGGGAGGGCCGAAAGTGAGCAGTTCTTC.

V is TRBV28 and J is TRBJ2-1; TRBD2 matches at 7 bases. Germline CDR1 MDHEN, CDR2 SYDVKM. Trimming at V came to 3 bases and at J to 5 bases, leaving 4 bases not matched to a gene. The CDR3 loop spans 14 amino acids. DNA for the CDR3: TGTGCCAGCAGTTTGACTAGCCGACACAATGAGCAGTTCTTC. It translates to CASSLTSRHNEQFF.